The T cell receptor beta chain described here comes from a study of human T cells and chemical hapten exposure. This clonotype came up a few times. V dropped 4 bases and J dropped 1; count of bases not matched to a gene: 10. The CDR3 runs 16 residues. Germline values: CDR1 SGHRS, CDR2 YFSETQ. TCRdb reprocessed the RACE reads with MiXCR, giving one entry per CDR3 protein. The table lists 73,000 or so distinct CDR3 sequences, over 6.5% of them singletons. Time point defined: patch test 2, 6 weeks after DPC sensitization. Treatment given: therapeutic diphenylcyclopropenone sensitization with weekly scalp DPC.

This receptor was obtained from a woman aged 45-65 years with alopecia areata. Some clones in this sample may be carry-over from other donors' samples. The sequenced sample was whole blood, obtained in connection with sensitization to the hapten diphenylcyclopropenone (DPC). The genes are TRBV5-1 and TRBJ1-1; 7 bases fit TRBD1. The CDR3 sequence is CASSNLYRGQNTEAFF. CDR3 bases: TGCGCCAGCAGCAACTTGTACAGGGGCCAGAACACTGAAGCTTTCTTT.